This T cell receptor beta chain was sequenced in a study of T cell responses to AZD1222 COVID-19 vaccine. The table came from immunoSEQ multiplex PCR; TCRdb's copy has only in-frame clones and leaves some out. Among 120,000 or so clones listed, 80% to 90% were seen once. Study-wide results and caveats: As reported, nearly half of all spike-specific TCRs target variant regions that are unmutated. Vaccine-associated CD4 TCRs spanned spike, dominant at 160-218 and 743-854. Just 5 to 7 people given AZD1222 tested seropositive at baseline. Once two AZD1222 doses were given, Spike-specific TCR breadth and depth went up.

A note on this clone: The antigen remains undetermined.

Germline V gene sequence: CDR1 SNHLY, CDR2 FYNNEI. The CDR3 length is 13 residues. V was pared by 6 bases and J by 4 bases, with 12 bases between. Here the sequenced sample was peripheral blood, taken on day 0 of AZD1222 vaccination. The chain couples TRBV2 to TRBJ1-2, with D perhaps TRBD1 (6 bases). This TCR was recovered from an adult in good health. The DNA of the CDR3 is TGTGCCAGCAGCGATCAGGACAGCTATGGCTACACCTTC. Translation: CASSDQDSYGYTF.